These 29 T cell receptor beta chains share one sample of origin, sequenced in a study of blood T cells in healthy people across ages. Primed by a sample-barcoded 5' primer and a J-beta primer mix, a second PCR proceeded for 7 to 11 cycles. TCRdb redid the calling of the 5' RACE reads with MiXCR, one entry per CDR3 protein. Among around 1.5 million distinct CDR3 sequences listed, about 35% were seen once. Sequenced: blood. All receptors derive from a woman in her 30s in good health.

This clonotype was observed a handful of times. Compared with germline, one end of the junction differs, possibly owing to a read error. The chain combines TRBV7-2 with TRBJ2-5, with 8 nucleotides matching TRBD1. CDR1 and CDR2 from the germline V gene are SGHTA and FQGNSA. This CDR3 contains 14 residues. The CDR3 region has the DNA TGTGCCTGCAGCCCGCCAGGGGGCCGGGAGACCCAGTACTTC. Translated: CACSPPGGRETQYF.

This clonotype has only a few counts. This rearrangement joins TRBV30 to TRBJ2-7; D perhaps matches TRBD1 (6 bases). Trimming shortened V by 8 bases and J by 1 base, and 18 bases separated the two germline ends. The CDR3 has 14 amino acids. CDR1 and CDR2 from the germline V gene are GTSNPN and SVGIG (reference sequence). The CDR3, as DNA: TGTGCCCCGGGTCTTGGGACACAATCCTACGAGCAGTACTTC. Residues: CAPGLGTQSYEQYF.

This clonotype showed up just a few times. The chain links TRBV7-9 to TRBJ1-2; D is ambiguous. Trimming cost V 5 bases and J 4 bases, with 14 bases left between them. The CDR3 runs 14 residues. Germline assignment: CDR1 SEHNR and CDR2 FQNEAQ (reference sequence). The CDR3 DNA follows: TGTGCCAGCAGCCCTGCGGAGAGGGCCTATGGCTACACCTTC. Translating it yields CASSPAERAYGYTF.

The rearrangement links TRBV10-3 to TRBJ2-7, with 9 positions matching TRBD2. The CDR3 is 15 amino acids. The V and J ends lost 0 bases and 7 bases, in that order; junction bases with no gene match: 7. Germline V gene lookup returns CDR1 ENHRY and CDR2 SYGVKD. CDR3 protein: CAISESTSGLWEQYF. CDR3 coding DNA: TGTGCCATCAGTGAGTCGACTAGCGGACTCTGGGAGCAGTACTTC.

This clonotype has just one count. This likely reflects a read error, since a far larger clone is one base away. The chain employs TRBV9 and TRBJ2-7; perhaps TRBD2 as D (6 bases). Trimming cost V 2 bases and J 12 bases, with 12 bases left between them. CDR3 size: 11 residues. Germline V CDR1 and CDR2: SGDLS, YYNGEE. CDR3 coding DNA: TGTGCCAGCAGCGTCCGGGAGACCCGGTACTTC. It specifies CASSVRETRYF.

The table lists this clonotype with many counts. This chain links TRBV27 with TRBJ2-7; unclear D gene. V dropped 8 bases and J dropped 1 base, with 15 bases sitting between them. The CDR3 length is 14 residues. Germline lookup yields CDR1 MNHEY and CDR2 SMNVEV (reference sequence). Here the CDR3 DNA reads TGTGCCAGCGGAGTGAGAGTCGGTTCCTACGAGCAGTACTTC. It specifies CASGVRVGSYEQYF.

The gene calls are TRBV29-1 and TRBJ2-1, with 9 bases matching TRBD1. The ends lost 6 bases at V and 10 bases at J; junction bases unmatched: 16. The CDR3 covers 15 residues. Per germline, CDR1 SQVTM and CDR2 ANQGSEA. CDR3 region: CSVIQGARARNEQFF. CDR3 nucleotides: TGCAGCGTAATACAGGGGGCGCGAGCGCGCAACGAGCAGTTCTTC.

The chain has TRBV10-3 and TRBJ2-1; D is tentatively TRBD1 or TRBD2 (6 bases each). Trimming pared 5 bases from V and 8 bases from J, leaving 19 bases between. The germline V gene encodes CDR1 ENHRY and CDR2 SYGVKD. The CDR3 totals 15 residues. Here the CDR3 DNA reads TGTGCCATCAGTCCCAAGGTCGGGGGCTGGGATGAGCAGTTCTTC. Its translation: CAISPKVGGWDEQFF.

J is TRBJ1-2 and V is TRBV20-1; TRBD1 is a possible D gene (6 bases). The CDR3 length is 13 residues. Trimming left V 0 bases short and J 8 bases short, with 13 bases between. Germline V gene data show CDR1 as DFQATT and CDR2 as SNEGSKA (reference sequence). The CDR3 DNA reads TGCAGTGCTAGAGATCTGGGGGCACGGGGCTACACCTTC. Translated, it gives CSARDLGARGYTF.

J is TRBJ1-4 and V is TRBV3-1; TRBD1 is a possible D gene (5 bases). The CDR3 is 15 amino acids. Per the germline V gene, CDR1 is LGHDT and CDR2 is YNNKEL (reference sequence). Trimming took 4 bases from V and 8 from J, leaving 17 bases between them. The CDR3 region is CASSPRGGEEEKLFF. Here the CDR3 DNA reads TGTGCCAGCAGCCCCCGGGGAGGGGAGGAGGAAAAACTGTTTTTT.

The chain recombines TRBV24-1 with TRBJ2-3, with TRBD2 matching over 11 bases. This CDR3 has 17 amino acids. Trimming cost V 7 bases and J 4 bases; bases outside gene matches: 12. Germline CDR1 is KGHDR and CDR2 is SFDVKD. CDR3 nucleotides: TGTGCCACCAGAGAGAATAGCGGGAGGGCCTCCCCAGATACGCAGTATTTT. It specifies CATRENSGRASPDTQYF.

The CDR3 reads CASSGFGGGQDTQYF. Written as DNA, the CDR3 is TGTGCCAGCAGCGGCTTCGGAGGAGGCCAAGATACGCAGTATTTT. V gene TRBV14 combines with J gene TRBJ2-3; tentative D call: TRBD2 (5 bases). Trimming pared 5 bases from V and 5 bases from J, leaving 17 bases between. The CDR3 contains 15 residues. CDR1 SGHDN and CDR2 FVKESK come from the germline V gene.

The sample holds many counts of this clonotype. CDR3 DNA: TGCAGCGTTGAAGATCGGCTATCCTACGAGCAGTACTTC. Protein: CSVEDRLSYEQYF. The chain carries TRBV29-1 and TRBJ2-7; D is ambiguous. The CDR3 loop spans 13 amino acids. Trimming removed 0 bases from V and 1 base from J, with 7 bases in between. In germline, CDR1 is SQVTM, CDR2 ANQGSEA.

The chain recombines TRBV20-1 with TRBJ1-4; D unclear. V was trimmed by 2 bases and J by 8 bases, leaving 9 bases between them. CDR3 length: 12 amino acids. Germline assignment: CDR1 DFQATT and CDR2 SNEGSKA (reference sequence). The CDR3 reads CSARTHGEKLFF. CDR3 in DNA: TGCAGTGCTAGAACCCATGGGGAAAAACTGTTTTTT.

This clonotype has only a few counts. This chain links TRBV6-5 with TRBJ1-2, with no clear D. The V end was cut by 7 bases, the J end by 6 bases, with 21 bases between. CDR3 length equals 15 residues. Germline CDR1 MNHEY, CDR2 SVGAGI. CDR3 amino acids: CASTAAVVELHGYTF. CDR3 DNA: TGTGCCAGCACAGCGGCCGTGGTGGAACTGCATGGCTACACCTTC.

The chain is built from TRBV4-1 and TRBJ1-2; D unclear. The CDR3 extends over 14 amino acids. Germline assignment: CDR1 MGHRA and CDR2 YSYEKL. Trimming stripped 3 bases from V and 4 bases from J, with 12 bases between. The CDR3 here is CASSQVDGSYGYTF. The CDR3 coding sequence is TGCGCCAGCAGCCAGGTAGACGGGAGCTATGGCTACACCTTC.

This clonotype was counted ten times or more. The gene calls are TRBV4-1 and TRBJ1-2; 9 positions agree with TRBD1. Germline assignment: CDR1 MGHRA and CDR2 YSYEKL. V gave up 0 bases and J gave up 7 bases; unmatched junction bases: 6. This CDR3 is 15 amino acids long. The CDR3 DNA is TGCGCCAGCAGCCAAGAGGATACAGGGGGCTTTGGCTACACCTTC. This encodes CASSQEDTGGFGYTF.

The gene calls are TRBV5-1 and TRBJ1-1; no reliable D call. The V gene's germline CDR1 is SGHRS and CDR2 YFSETQ. The length of the CDR3 is 14 residues. V lost 4 bases and J lost 3, with 13 bases in between. The CDR3 loop reads CASSGGRAHTEAFF. CDR3 in DNA: TGCGCCAGCAGCGGCGGAAGGGCCCACACTGAAGCTTTCTTT.

The gene calls are TRBV27 and TRBJ2-5; D gene unclear. The end of the DNA fits TRBJ2-7 better, so the J call may be wrong. The CDR3 runs 14 residues. CDR1 is MNHEY, CDR2 SMNVEV, per germline (reference sequence). The CDR3 sequence: CASSFGDGRDEQYF. Written as DNA, the CDR3 is TGTGCCAGCAGTTTTGGGGATGGGCGCGACGAGCAGTACTTC.

The chain couples TRBV9 to TRBJ2-1; 10 nucleotides align to TRBD2. CDR1 SGDLS and CDR2 YYNGEE come from the germline V gene. The CDR3 has 14 residues. V shed 4 bases and J 9 bases; nucleotides not matched to a gene: 7. The CDR3 spells CASSTLAGEAEQFF. For the CDR3, the DNA is TGTGCCAGCAGCACTCTAGCGGGAGAGGCTGAGCAGTTCTTC.

In the case of this clonotype: No conserved phenylalanine or tryptophan ends this CDR3, so it is likely a read error. This rearrangement joins TRBV20-1 to TRBJ1-5; possible D gene TRBD1, 5 bases. V was cut by 5 bases and J by 0 bases, with 14 bases left in between. The CDR3 is 15 residues long. Germline V gene data show CDR1 as DFQATT and CDR2 as SNEGSKA (reference sequence). CDR3 protein: CSAPRGGDSNQPQHS. CDR3 DNA sequence: TGCAGTGCTCCCCGGGGGGGGGATAGCAATCAGCCCCAGCATTCT.

This clonotype was seen a few times. The rearrangement uses TRBV10-1 and TRBJ2-3, with 13 bases fitting TRBD2. The germline V gene encodes CDR1 WNHNN and CDR2 SYGVQD (reference sequence). This CDR3 has 19 residues. The ends lost 3 bases at V and 2 bases at J; junction bases unmatched: 11. This CDR3 reads CASSDVGLAGRQPTDTQYF. The CDR3 DNA follows: TGCGCCAGCAGTGATGTGGGACTAGCGGGGCGCCAACCCACAGATACGCAGTATTTT.

On this clonotype: The junction and the germline gene differ at one end; a read error may be behind it. The chain has TRBV5-1 and TRBJ1-1, with TRBD1 matching 9 bases. This CDR3 is 15 amino acids long. CDR1 SGHRS and CDR2 YFSETQ come from the germline V gene. The CDR3 region is CVSSSDRGTITEAFF. DNA of the CDR3: TGCGTCAGCAGCTCCGACAGGGGGACGATTACTGAAGCTTTCTTT.

Points on this clonotype: Its ends do not fully match the called genes, so a read error is possible. The chain combines TRBV14 with TRBJ2-2; TRBD1 agrees at 7 bases. The CDR3 contains 15 residues. Looked up from germline, CDR1 is SGHDN and CDR2 is FVKESK. The CDR3 protein is CASSKDRDNTGELFF. The CDR3 DNA follows: TGTGCCAGCAGCAAAGACAGGGACAACACCGGGGAGCTGTTTTTT.

In this sample, this clonotype turned up a few times. The chain uses TRBV3-1 and TRBJ1-2, with 9 bases lining up with TRBD1. The CDR3 consists of 17 residues. With V trimmed by 4 bases and J by 8 bases, 17 bases remained unmatched. Germline values: CDR1 LGHDT, CDR2 YNNKEL (reference sequence). CDR3 in amino acids: CASSPKPGQGRVGGYTF. The CDR3 DNA sequence: TGTGCCAGCAGCCCAAAACCGGGACAGGGAAGAGTTGGGGGCTACACCTTC.

This clonotype was picked up many times. This chain joins TRBV20-1 and TRBJ2-7; no definite D call. The CDR3 totals 12 residues. CDR1 is DFQATT and CDR2 is SNEGSKA in the germline V gene (reference sequence). Trimming pared 5 bases from V and 2 bases from J, leaving 10 bases between. The CDR3 DNA is TGCAGTGCTTGGGATTTTACCTACGAGCAGTACTTC. This encodes CSAWDFTYEQYF.

This chain links TRBV12-3 or TRBV12-4 with TRBJ2-3, with 9 positions matching TRBD1. V trimming: 6 bases; J trimming: 0 bases; junction bases outside the gene matches: 10. This CDR3 spans 17 amino acids. The DNA of the CDR3 is TGTGCCAGCAGCATAAATACAGGGGGCCTGAGCACAGATACGCAGTATTTT. This codes for CASSINTGGLSTDTQYF.

The rearrangement links TRBV5-1 to TRBJ2-5; the D gene is possibly TRBD2 (5 bases). The V gene's germline CDR1 is SGHRS and CDR2 YFSETQ. The CDR3 loop spans 11 amino acids. Trimming left V 4 bases short and J 11 bases short, with 12 bases between. The CDR3 loop is CASSPDGEQYF. CDR3 nucleotides: TGCGCCAGCAGCCCGGACGGGGAGCAGTACTTC.

The chain joins TRBV30 to TRBJ2-3; 7 nucleotides align to TRBD2. Germline V gene sequence: CDR1 GTSNPN, CDR2 SVGIG (reference sequence). The CDR3 totals 16 residues. Trimming took 8 bases from V and 0 from J; bases not matched to a gene: 14. The CDR3 DNA follows: TGTGCCCGGACTAGTACGGGACTTGGGAGCACAGATACGCAGTATTTT. It yields the protein CARTSTGLGSTDTQYF. Full variable domain (remainder filled in from reference TRBV30 and TRBJ2-3): SQTIHQWPATLVQPVGSPLSLECTVEGTSNPNLYWYRQAAGRGLQLLFYSVGIGQISSEVPQNLSASRPQDRQFILSSKKLLLSDSGFYLCARTSTGLGSTDTQYFGPGTRLTVL.